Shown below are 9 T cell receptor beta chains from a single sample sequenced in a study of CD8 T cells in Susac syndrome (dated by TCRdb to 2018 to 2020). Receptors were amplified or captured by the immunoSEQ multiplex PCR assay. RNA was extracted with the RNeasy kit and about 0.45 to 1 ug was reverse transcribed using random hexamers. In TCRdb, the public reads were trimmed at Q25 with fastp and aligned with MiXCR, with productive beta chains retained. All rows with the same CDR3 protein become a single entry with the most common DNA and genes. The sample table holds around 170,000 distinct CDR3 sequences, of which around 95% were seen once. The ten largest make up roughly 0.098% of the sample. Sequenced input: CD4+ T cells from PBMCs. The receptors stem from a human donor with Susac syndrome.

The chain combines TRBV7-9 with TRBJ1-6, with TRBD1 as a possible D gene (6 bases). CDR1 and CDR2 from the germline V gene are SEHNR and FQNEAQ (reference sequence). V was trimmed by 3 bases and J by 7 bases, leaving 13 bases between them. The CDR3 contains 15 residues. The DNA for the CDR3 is TGTGCCAGCAGCTTTCTACAGGGCCAGAATTCACCCCTCCACTTT. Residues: CASSFLQGQNSPLHF.

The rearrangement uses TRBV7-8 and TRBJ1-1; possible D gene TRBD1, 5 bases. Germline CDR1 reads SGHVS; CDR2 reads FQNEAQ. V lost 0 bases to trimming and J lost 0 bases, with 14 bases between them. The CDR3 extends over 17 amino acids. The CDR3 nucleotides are TGTGCCAGCAGCTTAGCGTCAGGGAGGGGAATGAACACTGAAGCTTTCTTT. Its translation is CASSLASGRGMNTEAFF.

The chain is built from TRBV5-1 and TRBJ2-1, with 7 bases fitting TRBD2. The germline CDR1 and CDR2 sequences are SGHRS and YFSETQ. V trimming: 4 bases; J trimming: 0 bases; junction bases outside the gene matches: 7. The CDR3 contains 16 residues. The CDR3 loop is CASSTLAVSSYNEQFF. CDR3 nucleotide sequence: TGCGCCAGCAGCACCCTAGCGGTGAGCTCCTACAATGAGCAGTTCTTC.

CDR3: CASSQEGLAPDEQFF. Here the CDR3 DNA reads TGTGCCAGCAGCCAAGAGGGGCTAGCCCCGGATGAGCAGTTCTTC. The V and J genes are TRBV4-2 and TRBJ2-1; D assignment may be TRBD1 or TRBD2 (5 bases each). V was pared by 0 bases and J by 8 bases, with 14 bases between. CDR3 length: 15 amino acids. Germline CDR1 reads LGHNA; CDR2 reads YNFKEQ.

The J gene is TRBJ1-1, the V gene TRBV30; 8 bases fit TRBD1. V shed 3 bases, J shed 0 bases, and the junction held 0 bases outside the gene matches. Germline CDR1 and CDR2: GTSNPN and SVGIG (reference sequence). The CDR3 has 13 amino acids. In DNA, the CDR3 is TGTGCCTGGAGGGGACAGGTGAACACTGAAGCTTTCTTT. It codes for CAWRGQVNTEAFF.

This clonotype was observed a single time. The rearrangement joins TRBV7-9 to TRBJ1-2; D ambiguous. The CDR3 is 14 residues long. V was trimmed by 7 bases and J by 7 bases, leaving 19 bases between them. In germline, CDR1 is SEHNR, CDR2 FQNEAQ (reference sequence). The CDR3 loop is CASINREGLGGYTF. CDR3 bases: TGTGCCAGCATCAACCGCGAGGGCCTGGGTGGCTACACCTTC.

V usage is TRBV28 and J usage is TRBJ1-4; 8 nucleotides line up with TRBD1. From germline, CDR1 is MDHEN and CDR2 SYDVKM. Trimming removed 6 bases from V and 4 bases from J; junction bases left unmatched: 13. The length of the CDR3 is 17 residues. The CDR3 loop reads CASRNIRDRTFNEKLFF. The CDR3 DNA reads TGTGCCAGCAGGAACATTCGGGACAGGACTTTTAATGAAAAACTGTTTTTT.

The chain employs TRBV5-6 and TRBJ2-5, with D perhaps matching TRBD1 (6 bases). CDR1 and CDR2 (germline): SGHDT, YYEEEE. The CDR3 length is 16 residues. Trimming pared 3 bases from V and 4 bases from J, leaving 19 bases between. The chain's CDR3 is CASSSDGLAGAETQYF. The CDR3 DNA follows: TGTGCCAGCAGCTCGGACGGGTTGGCAGGGGCAGAGACCCAGTACTTC. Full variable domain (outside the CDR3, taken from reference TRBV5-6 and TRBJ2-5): DAGVTQSPTHLIKTRGQQVTLRCSPKSGHDTVSWYQQALGQGPQFIFQYYEEEERQRGNFPDRFSGHQFPNYSSELNVNALLLGDSALYLCASSSDGLAGAETQYFGPGTRLLVL.

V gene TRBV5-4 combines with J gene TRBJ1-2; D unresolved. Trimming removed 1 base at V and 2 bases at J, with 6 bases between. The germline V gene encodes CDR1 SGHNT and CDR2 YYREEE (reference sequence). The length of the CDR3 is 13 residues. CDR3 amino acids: CASSLWSNYGYTF. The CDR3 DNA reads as TGTGCCAGCAGCTTGTGGTCCAACTATGGCTACACCTTC.